One sample yielded the 20 T cell receptor beta chains listed below, sequenced in a study of blood T cell repertoires in COVID-19. Repertoires were generated with immunoSEQ multiplex PCR, while TCRdb's copy carries only in-frame clones and drops some. The sample lists roughly 73,000 clones, around 90% occurring once. Input material: peripheral blood. These receptor sequences come from a man aged 50-59 years with acute or convalescent COVID-19.

The rearrangement uses TRBV6-1 and TRBJ2-3, with TRBD2 identical over 11 bases. In germline, CDR1 is MNHNS, CDR2 SASEGT. Trimming cost V 3 bases and J 8 bases; bases outside gene matches: 13. This CDR3 has 17 amino acids. CDR3 region: CASSEKTSGIYSGTQYF. The CDR3 nucleotides read TGTGCCAGCAGTGAGAAGACTAGCGGGATTTATTCTGGTACGCAGTATTTT.

The chain recombines TRBV21-1 with TRBJ1-1. TRBV21-1 is flagged as a pseudogene. The CDR3 spans 14 residues. CDR3 DNA sequence: TGTGCCAGCAGCAAAGGAAAGCTGAACACTGAAGCTTTCTTT. It is translated as CASSKGKLNTEAFF.

The chain carries TRBV7-8 and TRBJ2-3, with a weak D call TRBD1 (5 bases). CDR1 is SGHVS and CDR2 is FQNEAQ in the germline V gene. CDR3 length: 14 amino acids. V dropped 2 bases and J dropped 3 bases, with 9 bases sitting between them. The DNA for the CDR3 is TGTGCCAGCAGCTTATCTACAGGAACAGATACGCAGTATTTT. Its translation is CASSLSTGTDTQYF. The variable domain in full, with the rest retrieved from reference TRBV7-8 and TRBJ2-3, is GAGVSQSPRYKVAKRGQDVALRCDPISGHVSLFWYQQALGQGPEFLTYFQNEAQLDKSGLPSDRFFAERPEGSVSTLKIQRTQQEDSAVYLCASSLSTGTDTQYFGPGTRLTVL.

The J gene is TRBJ2-2, the V gene TRBV27; possibly TRBD2 for D (6 bases). Germline CDR1 is MNHEY and CDR2 is SMNVEV (reference sequence). Trimming removed 2 bases at V and 0 bases at J, with 13 bases between. This CDR3 comprises 17 residues. For the CDR3, the DNA is TGTGCCAGCAGTTTAGGTCTAGCGCTTTCGAACACCGGGGAGCTGTTTTTT. As protein: CASSLGLALSNTGELFF.

V gene TRBV9 combines with J gene TRBJ2-3; D is possibly TRBD2 (5 bases). The germline V gene encodes CDR1 SGDLS and CDR2 YYNGEE. The CDR3 runs 14 residues. V dropped 0 bases and J dropped 2 bases, with 7 bases sitting between them. CDR3 region: CASSVGRTTDTQYF. In nucleotides, the CDR3 is TGTGCCAGCAGCGTAGGGAGGACCACAGATACGCAGTATTTT.

The J gene is TRBJ1-2, the V gene TRBV7-8; D remains ambiguous. Trimming pared 3 bases from V and 4 bases from J, leaving 12 bases between. The V gene's germline CDR1 is SGHVS and CDR2 FQNEAQ. This CDR3 contains 14 residues. This CDR3 is CASSFGPSPYGYTF. The CDR3 bases are TGTGCCAGCAGCTTTGGGCCCAGTCCCTATGGCTACACCTTC.

This rearrangement joins TRBV7-9 to TRBJ1-6, with 9 bases lining up with TRBD1. CDR3 length: 14 amino acids. Trimming cost V 4 bases and J 13 bases; bases outside gene matches: 8. Looked up from germline, CDR1 is SEHNR and CDR2 is FQNEAQ (reference sequence). In DNA form, the CDR3 reads TGTGCCAGCAGCTCAGGACAGGGGAGAAATCCCCTCCACTTT. Its translation is CASSSGQGRNPLHF.

This clone was seen a handful of times. This chain connects TRBV28 to TRBJ1-2; D is unresolved. Per the germline V gene, CDR1 is MDHEN and CDR2 is SYDVKM. Trimming removed 11 bases from V and 5 bases from J, with 18 bases in between. The length of the CDR3 is 13 residues. CDR3 in DNA: TGTGCCGCCCGACCATACGGGAGTTATGGCTACACCTTC. Translating gives CAARPYGSYGYTF.

V is TRBV4-3 and J is TRBJ2-4; no reliable D call. Trimming took off 1 base at V and 6 bases at J, with 7 bases between the two ends. The CDR3 is 13 amino acids. Looked up from germline, CDR1 is LGHNA and CDR2 is YSLEER. CDR3 protein: CASSQGPGNIQYF. The CDR3 region has the DNA TGCGCCAGCAGCCAAGGACCGGGAAACATTCAGTACTTC.

The chain couples TRBV19 to TRBJ1-5; a possible D gene is TRBD1 (5 bases). Germline V gives CDR1 LNHDA, CDR2 SQIVND (reference sequence). The CDR3 sequence is 14 residues long. V lost 6 bases, J lost 10 bases, and 19 bases lay in between. CDR3 sequence: CASRLGGAGGPQHF. The CDR3 nucleotides are TGTGCCAGTAGGTTGGGCGGAGCCGGGGGACCCCAGCATTTT.

The V and J genes are TRBV12-3 or TRBV12-4 and TRBJ2-2, with D maybe TRBD1 (8 bases). V gave up 11 bases and J gave up 5 bases, with 15 bases separating them. This CDR3 is 13 amino acids long. CDR3 in DNA: TGTGCCGGAGACAGGGGAGGGACCGGGGAGCTGTTTTTT. It specifies CAGDRGGTGELFF.

The J gene is TRBJ2-5, the V gene TRBV7-9; D remains unclear. V was pared by 8 bases and J by 5 bases, with 9 bases between. The CDR3 extends over 11 amino acids. Per germline, CDR1 SEHNR and CDR2 FQNEAQ (reference sequence). Written as DNA, the CDR3 is TGTGCCAGCGGCACGTACGAGACCCAGTACTTC. It specifies CASGTYETQYF.

The sample holds one count of this clone. This rearrangement joins TRBV7-3 to TRBJ2-1, with 15 bases identical to TRBD2. This CDR3 is built from 17 residues. J gave up 5 bases and V 6 bases, and 8 bases lay outside the gene matches. Looked up from germline, CDR1 is SGHTA and CDR2 is FQGTGA. In nucleotides, the CDR3 is TGTGCCAGCAGTTCTCCGGGACTAGCGGGGGGTAACAATGAGCAGTTCTTC. The encoded protein is CASSSPGLAGGNNEQFF.

The V and J genes are TRBV4-1 and TRBJ2-7; a weak D match, TRBD2 (6 bases). Germline values: CDR1 MGHRA, CDR2 YSYEKL. CDR3 length: 16 amino acids. Trimming left V 0 bases short and J 3 bases short, with 15 bases between. This chain's CDR3 is CASSQDQGLAVYEQYF. CDR3 nucleotide sequence: TGCGCCAGCAGCCAAGATCAGGGTTTAGCGGTCTACGAGCAGTACTTC.

The sample holds a few counts of this clone. This sequence joins TRBV5-6 and TRBJ1-5, with D perhaps matching TRBD1 (6 bases). V was trimmed by 4 bases and J by 7 bases, leaving 12 bases between them. CDR3 size: 13 residues. Germline V gene lookup returns CDR1 SGHDT and CDR2 YYEEEE. The CDR3 coding sequence is TGTGCCAGCAGCGGAGGGGGGGGACAGCCCCAGCATTTT. Its translation is CASSGGGGQPQHF. Looking up the rest from reference TRBV5-6 and TRBJ1-5 gives the full variable domain: DAGVTQSPTHLIKTRGQQVTLRCSPKSGHDTVSWYQQALGQGPQFIFQYYEEEERQRGNFPDRFSGHQFPNYSSELNVNALLLGDSALYLCASSGGGGQPQHFGDGTRLSIL.

The chain links TRBV18 to TRBJ1-1; D may be TRBD1 (5 bases). The CDR3 consists of 15 residues. The germline gives CDR1 KGHSH, CDR2 LQKENI. V was shortened by 3 bases and J by 4 bases, with 15 bases between the two germline ends. CDR3 nucleotide sequence: TGTGCCAGCTCACCCGCGGCAGGGTTGGGCACTGAAGCTTTCTTT. Amino acid sequence: CASSPAAGLGTEAFF. The full variable domain, completed using reference TRBV18 and TRBJ1-1, is NAGVMQNPRHLVRRRGQEARLRCSPMKGHSHVYWYRQLPEEGLKFMVYLQKENIIDESGMPKERFSAEFPKEGPSILRIQQVVRGDSAAYFCASSPAAGLGTEAFFGQGTRLTVV.

The chain has TRBV10-2 and TRBJ1-1; D ambiguous. Trimming removed 6 bases from V and 0 bases from J, with 8 bases in between. The CDR3 loop spans 13 amino acids. CDR1 is WSHSY and CDR2 is SAAADI in the germline V gene. Here the CDR3 DNA reads TGCGCCAGCAGCTTGTCTTTGAACACTGAAGCTTTCTTT. Translated, it gives CASSLSLNTEAFF.

The CDR3 region is CAWSALAAGGTEAFF. CDR3 nucleotides: TGTGCCTGGAGTGCTCTGGCCGCCGGGGGCACTGAAGCTTTCTTT. The chain uses TRBV30 and TRBJ1-1, with D perhaps matching TRBD1 (5 bases). The CDR3 has 15 residues. Germline assignment: CDR1 GTSNPN and CDR2 SVGIG (reference sequence). V was shortened by 1 base and J by 4 bases, with 16 bases between the two germline ends.

This chain joins TRBV28 and TRBJ1-4; TRBD1 matches at 8 bases. This CDR3 has 14 amino acids. Germline trimming cut 4 bases from V and 8 bases from J; bases unmatched to any gene: 6. Germline V lookup: CDR1 MDHEN, CDR2 SYDVKM. The CDR3 spells CASSSGQGREKLFF. The CDR3 bases are TGTGCCAGCAGTTCCGGACAGGGCAGGGAAAAACTGTTTTTT.

The J gene is TRBJ2-3, the V gene TRBV7-8, with a tentative D call TRBD2 (5 bases). The V end lost 2 bases, the J end lost 6 bases, and 12 bases lay between the germline ends. The CDR3 has 14 amino acids. The germline V gene encodes CDR1 SGHVS and CDR2 FQNEAQ. CDR3 nucleotide sequence: TGTGCCAGCAGCTTATCGCCGGGGTCTGATACGCAGTATTTT. Its translation: CASSLSPGSDTQYF.